Given below is one T cell receptor beta chain in context. The ends were cut back, 6 bases at V and 2 bases at J, with 13 bases in the middle. Germline V gene lookup returns CDR1 LNHDA and CDR2 SQIVND (reference sequence). There are 15 residues in the CDR3. The source of the sample is a study of blood T cell repertoires in COVID-19. As for the study in general: Samples of COVID-19 (acute and convalescent) were obtained from the United States, Italy and Spain. T cells, B-cell-depleted T cells, or PBMCs provided the cDNA or gDNA that served as material.

The authors' processing: Reference gene primer amplification yielded estimated nucleated cell counts. The table came from immunoSEQ multiplex PCR; TCRdb's copy has only in-frame clones and leaves some out. V, J and clone size derive from that table, while D and trimming were established from the DNA sequence. The data show some 140,000 clones, around three quarters seen once. The sequenced sample was peripheral blood. This chain links TRBV19 with TRBJ2-2; TRBD1 might be the D (6 bases). The receptor was derived from a man at least 80 years old with acute or convalescent COVID-19. The CDR3 nucleotides read TGTGCCAGTAGACCGGGACACAGAAACACCGGGGAGCTGTTTTTT. Translating gives CASRPGHRNTGELFF.